Listed here are 21 T cell receptor beta chains from one sample, sequenced in a study of T cells in Graves' hyperthyroidism and ophthalmopathy. RNA transcripts yielded amplified TCR beta CDR3 regions. A set of HTBI primers served as the primers for a first-round RT-PCR of the TCR CDR3. TCRdb called the multiplex PCR reads again in MiXCR, with one record for every CDR3 protein. The table lists a few hundred thousand distinct CDR3 sequences, around 16% of them singletons. Specimen: blood. These receptors were obtained from a young woman with Graves' hyperthyroidism.

With respect to this clonotype: A much larger clonotype is one base distant, so this may be a read error. The genes are TRBV7-3 and TRBJ2-1, with 8 bases that match TRBD1. The assigned J gene may be wrong: the sequence end matches TRBJ2-7 better. Per germline, CDR1 SGHTA and CDR2 FQGTGA. The CDR3 sequence is 15 residues long. Here the CDR3 DNA reads TGTGCCAGCAGCTCCCCGGACAGGGTGCGAGATGAGCAGTACTTC. It yields the protein CASSSPDRVRDEQYF.

This clonotype turned up a few times. The rearrangement uses TRBV29-1 and TRBJ2-4; D is unresolved. Trimming cost V 6 bases and J 0 bases, with 9 bases left between them. Germline CDR1 reads SQVTM; CDR2 reads ANQGSEA. The CDR3 runs 13 residues. CDR3 region: CSVVNLAKNIQYF. DNA for the CDR3: TGCAGCGTAGTGAATCTAGCCAAAAACATTCAGTACTTC.

The chain has TRBV11-1 and TRBJ1-2; 12 bases map to TRBD1. Losses at the gene ends were 5 bases for V and 0 bases for J; bases not matched to a gene: 4. Germline CDR1 SGHAT, CDR2 FQDESV (reference sequence). The CDR3 sequence is 16 residues long. CDR3 sequence: CASSPGQGATNYGYTF. In nucleotides, the CDR3 is TGTGCCAGCAGCCCGGGACAGGGGGCTACTAACTATGGCTACACCTTC.

There are many counts of this clonotype. This CDR3 reads CASSSQALGTNEKLFF. The CDR3, as DNA: TGTGCCAGCAGTTCGCAGGCCTTAGGCACTAATGAAAAACTGTTTTTT. The rearrangement links TRBV12-3 or TRBV12-4 to TRBJ1-4; D unclear. Trimming removed 4 bases from V and 2 bases from J, with 14 bases in between. The CDR3 runs 16 residues.

The chain employs TRBV27 and TRBJ2-7; 8 bases map to TRBD1. The CDR3 is made up of 13 amino acids. The ends lost 6 bases at V and 3 bases at J; junction bases unmatched: 4. Germline-derived CDR1 and CDR2 are MNHEY and SMNVEV (reference sequence). DNA of the CDR3: TGTGCCAGCAGACTCGGGACAGGCTACGAGCAGTACTTC. It encodes CASRLGTGYEQYF.

This clonotype was recorded many times. V gene TRBV3-1 combines with J gene TRBJ2-2; weak D call: TRBD2 (6 bases). The V gene's germline CDR1 is LGHDT and CDR2 YNNKEL (reference sequence). The V end was cut by 2 bases, the J end by 4 bases, with 11 bases between. The CDR3 covers 15 residues. The CDR3 nucleotides read TGTGCCAGCAGCCAAATTAGCGGTGGCACCGGGGAGCTGTTTTTT. This gives the protein CASSQISGGTGELFF. The variable domain in full, with the rest retrieved from reference TRBV3-1 and TRBJ2-2, is DTAVSQTPKYLVTQMGNDKSIKCEQNLGHDTMYWYKQDSKKFLKIMFSYNNKELIINETVPNRFSPKSPDKAHLNLHINSLELGDSAVYFCASSQISGGTGELFFGEGSRLTVL.

This clonotype was seen at least ten times. The V call is TRBV7-8, the J call TRBJ2-5; no reliable D call. The germline V and J ends were trimmed by 2 bases and 5 bases, with 6 bases remaining between them. From germline, CDR1 is SGHVS and CDR2 FQNEAQ. The CDR3 spans 12 residues. CDR3 in DNA: TGTGCCAGCAGCTTATTGTCGGAGACCCAGTACTTC. It is translated as CASSLLSETQYF.

This clonotype has a count of ten or more. J is TRBJ1-1 and V is TRBV28; D remains unclear. This CDR3 comprises 11 residues. Germline assignment: CDR1 MDHEN and CDR2 SYDVKM. V dropped 5 bases and J dropped 10 bases, with 11 bases sitting between them. The CDR3 DNA follows: TGTGCCAGCAGTCCCGGTGGGTCAGCTTTCTTT. This encodes CASSPGGSAFF.

Of note for this clonotype: A much larger clonotype is one base distant, so this may be a read error. V is TRBV5-1 and J is TRBJ2-1; 9 bases match TRBD2. Near its end, the DNA agrees better with TRBJ2-7, so the J call may be wrong. The V gene's germline CDR1 is SGHRS and CDR2 YFSETQ. This CDR3 has 15 residues. For the CDR3, the DNA is TGCGCCAGCAGCCAGCAGGCGGGAGGGTACAATGAGCAGTACTTC. Translated, it gives CASSQQAGGYNEQYF.

This clonotype was seen more than once but under ten times. V and J are TRBV18 and TRBJ2-2; 7 bases are a match to TRBD1. CDR1 is KGHSH, CDR2 LQKENI, per germline. The CDR3 length is 17 residues. The ends lost 3 bases at V and 1 base at J; junction bases unmatched: 8. DNA of the CDR3: TGTGCCAGCTCACCTCTCGAACAGGGGATGAACACCGGGGAGCTGTTTTTT. This gives the protein CASSPLEQGMNTGELFF.

This clonotype was counted a few times. In nucleotides, the CDR3 is TGTGCCAGCACCATAGCGGGAGGCACCGGGGAGCTGTTTTTT. Protein sequence: CASTIAGGTGELFF. This chain joins TRBV6-1 and TRBJ2-2; TRBD2 matches 10 bases. CDR3 length equals 14 residues. Germline-derived CDR1 and CDR2 are MNHNS and SASEGT. Trimming removed 7 bases from V and 4 bases from J; junction bases left unmatched: 3.

This clonotype appeared many times. The chain recombines TRBV30 with TRBJ2-3, with 9 bases aligning to TRBD2. After removal of 0 bases from V and 5 bases from J, the junction contained 6 bases not matched to a gene. This CDR3 has 15 residues. The germline V gene encodes CDR1 GTSNPN and CDR2 SVGIG (reference sequence). CDR3 sequence (DNA): TGTGCCTGGAGTGTGGCGGCGGGAGGGATAGATACGCAGTATTTT. Translating gives CAWSVAAGGIDTQYF.

There are a few counts of this clonotype. V gene TRBV12-3 or TRBV12-4 combines with J gene TRBJ1-5; 8 nucleotides agree with TRBD1. The V segment lost 6 bases and the J segment 7 bases; nucleotides outside the gene matches: 8. CDR3 length: 14 residues. The CDR3 sequence: CASSRGQGWQPQHF. CDR3 in DNA: TGTGCCAGCAGCCGCGGACAGGGCTGGCAGCCCCAGCATTTT.

This clonotype was counted at least ten times. This rearrangement joins TRBV7-9 to TRBJ1-1; D uncertain. The V gene's germline CDR1 is SEHNR and CDR2 FQNEAQ (reference sequence). V was clipped by 4 bases and J by 3 bases, with 9 bases between them. The CDR3 loop spans 13 amino acids. CDR3 amino acids: CASSSSGHTEAFF. CDR3 sequence (DNA): TGTGCCAGCAGCTCGTCCGGGCACACTGAAGCTTTCTTT.

The J gene is TRBJ2-3, the V gene TRBV6-2 or TRBV6-3; 7 bases are shared with TRBD1. The CDR3 length is 14 residues. With 4 bases clipped from V and 2 bases from J, the junction kept 3 bases outside the gene matches. Germline V gene lookup returns CDR1 MNHEY and CDR2 SVGEGT. CDR3 loop: CASSSTGNTDTQYF. The CDR3 DNA sequence: TGTGCCAGCAGTTCGACAGGGAACACAGATACGCAGTATTTT.

The V call is TRBV7-9, the J call TRBJ2-1, with D tentatively TRBD1 or TRBD2 (5 bases each). V lost 3 bases and J 7 bases, leaving 13 bases between the germline ends. The CDR3 runs 14 residues. CDR1 and CDR2 (germline): SEHNR, FQNEAQ (reference sequence). This CDR3 is CASSFGDPANEQFF. The CDR3 DNA sequence: TGTGCCAGCAGCTTCGGGGACCCGGCGAATGAGCAGTTCTTC.

There are a few counts of this clonotype. The chain couples TRBV20-1 to TRBJ2-1; D call uncertain. The germline V and J ends were trimmed by 0 bases and 3 bases, with 12 bases remaining between them. The CDR3 extends over 15 amino acids. Per the germline V gene, CDR1 is DFQATT and CDR2 is SNEGSKA (reference sequence). The CDR3 here is CSAREPGKDYNEQFF. The CDR3 nucleotides read TGCAGTGCTAGAGAGCCCGGAAAGGACTACAATGAGCAGTTCTTC.

At least ten counts were recorded for this clonotype. This chain connects TRBV12-3 or TRBV12-4 to TRBJ1-5; D gene uncertain. V was cut by 6 bases and J by 2 bases, with 11 bases left in between. The CDR3 covers 14 residues. CDR3 in amino acids: CASRNTDGNQPQHF. The CDR3 DNA follows: TGTGCCAGCAGAAATACTGATGGCAATCAGCCCCAGCATTTT.

This clonotype occurred a few times. The J gene is TRBJ1-5, the V gene TRBV6-1; 7 bases map to TRBD1. The length of the CDR3 is 19 residues. With 4 bases clipped from V and 2 bases from J, the junction kept 17 bases outside the gene matches. The germline CDR1 and CDR2 sequences are MNHNS and SASEGT. The CDR3 DNA is TGTGCCAGCAGTGCCCTCCCGGGACAGCAGCTCGGGGGCAATCAGCCCCAGCATTTT. Its protein product is CASSALPGQQLGGNQPQHF.

This clonotype was recorded a few times. The rearrangement uses TRBV6-2 or TRBV6-3 and TRBJ1-5; TRBD1 matches 10 bases. There are 16 residues in the CDR3. V was clipped by 2 bases and J by 2 bases; unmatched bases: 3. The germline gives CDR1 MNHEY, CDR2 SVGEGT. CDR3 bases: TGTGCCAGCAGTTACCGGACAGGGGGAGGCAATCAGCCCCAGCATTTT. Its translation: CASSYRTGGGNQPQHF.

This clonotype was detected ten times or more. The chain combines TRBV5-1 with TRBJ2-1, with 8 bases lining up with TRBD2. Losses at the gene ends were 6 bases for V and 6 bases for J; bases not matched to a gene: 14. The V gene's germline CDR1 is SGHRS and CDR2 YFSETQ. The CDR3 has 16 residues. The chain's CDR3 is CASTRSGGPLANEQFF. The CDR3 region has the DNA TGCGCCAGCACGCGGTCGGGAGGGCCTTTAGCCAATGAGCAGTTCTTC.